The clone carrying this T cell receptor (beta chain) was detected a few times. This entry comes from a study of T cell responses to AZD1222 COVID-19 vaccine. Trimming pared 5 bases from V and 4 bases from J, leaving 12 bases between. The CDR3 is made up of 14 amino acids. Germline V gives CDR1 MDHEN, CDR2 SYDVKM. Repertoires were generated with immunoSEQ multiplex PCR, while TCRdb's copy carries only in-frame clones and drops some. Counted here are some 150,000 clones, over 90% occurring once; the ten biggest clones make up roughly 3.6%. This sequence was found in an adult who received the AZD1222 COVID-19 vaccine. The J gene is TRBJ1-5, the V gene TRBV28, with D possibly matching TRBD1 (5 bases). The sequencing here drew on peripheral blood, taken 28 days after the second AZD1222 dose. The DNA of the CDR3 is TGTGCCAGCAGTACCGGGACGGAGAATCAGCCCCAGCATTTT. Translated: CASSTGTENQPQHF.